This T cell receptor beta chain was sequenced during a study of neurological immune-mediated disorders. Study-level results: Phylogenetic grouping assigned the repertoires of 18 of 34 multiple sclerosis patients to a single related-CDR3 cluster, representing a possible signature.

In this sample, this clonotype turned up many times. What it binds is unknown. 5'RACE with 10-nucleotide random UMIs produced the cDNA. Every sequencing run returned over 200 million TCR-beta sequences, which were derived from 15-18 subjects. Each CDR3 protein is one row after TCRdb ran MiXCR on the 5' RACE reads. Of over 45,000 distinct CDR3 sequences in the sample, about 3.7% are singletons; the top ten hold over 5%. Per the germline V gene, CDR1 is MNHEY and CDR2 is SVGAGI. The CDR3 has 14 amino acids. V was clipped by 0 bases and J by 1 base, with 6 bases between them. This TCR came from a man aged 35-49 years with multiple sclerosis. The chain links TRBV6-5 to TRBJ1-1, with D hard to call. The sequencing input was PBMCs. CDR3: CASSYSEGNTEAFF. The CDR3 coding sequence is TGTGCCAGCAGTTACTCGGAAGGGAACACTGAAGCTTTCTTT.